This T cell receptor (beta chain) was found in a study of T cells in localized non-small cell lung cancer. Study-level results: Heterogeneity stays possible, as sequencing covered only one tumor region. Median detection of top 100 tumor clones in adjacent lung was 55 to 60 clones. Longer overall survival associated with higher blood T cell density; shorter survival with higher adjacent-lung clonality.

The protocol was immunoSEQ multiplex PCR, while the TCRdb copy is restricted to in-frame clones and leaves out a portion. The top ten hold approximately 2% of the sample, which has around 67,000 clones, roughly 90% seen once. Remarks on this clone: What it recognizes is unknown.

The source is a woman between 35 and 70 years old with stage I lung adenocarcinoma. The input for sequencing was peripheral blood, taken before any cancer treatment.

The CDR3 sequence is CASSSAAASPTEAFF. For the CDR3, the DNA is TGTGCCAGTAGTAGCGCGGCCGCGAGCCCCACTGAAGCTTTCTTT. The V gene is TRBV19, the J gene TRBJ1-1; no clear D. The germline V gene has CDR1 LNHDA and CDR2 SQIVND (reference sequence). The CDR3 runs to 15 residues. With 4 bases removed from V and 4 bases from J, the gap between germline ends came to 16 bases.